This TCR beta chain was found in a study of cytomegalovirus exposure and HLA in healthy donors. The PCR employed 60 Vbeta primers together with 13 Jbeta primers. Methods used by the authors: Some 12 million shared chains were among the about 80 million unique TCR beta chains that a later analysis counted. Profiled with immunoSEQ multiplex PCR; TCRdb holds only in-frame clones, not every one. V, J and clone size derive from that table, while D and trimming were established from the DNA sequence. The table lists some 170,000 clones, roughly 76% of them singletons, with roughly 4.4% in the top ten. A note on this clone: Its specificity is unknown. A junction end diverges from the germline sequence, so it may reflect a read error.

Study results and limitations: CMV serostatus was the sole immune exposure data available. V- and J-gene trimming in TCR beta was tied to a missense DCLRE1C variant by an analysis performed later.

Germline CDR1 is SGHRS and CDR2 is YFSETQ. CDR3 length: 16 residues. This rearrangement joins TRBV5-1 to TRBJ2-6; 8 nucleotides agree with TRBD2. Sample: PBMCs. The origin of this receptor is a woman between 18 and 29 years old in good health and CMV-seropositive. In DNA, the CDR3 is TGCGCCAGCAGCCCGAGCGGGGGCTCTGGGGCCAACGGCCTGACTTTC. It is translated as CASSPSGGSGANGLTF.